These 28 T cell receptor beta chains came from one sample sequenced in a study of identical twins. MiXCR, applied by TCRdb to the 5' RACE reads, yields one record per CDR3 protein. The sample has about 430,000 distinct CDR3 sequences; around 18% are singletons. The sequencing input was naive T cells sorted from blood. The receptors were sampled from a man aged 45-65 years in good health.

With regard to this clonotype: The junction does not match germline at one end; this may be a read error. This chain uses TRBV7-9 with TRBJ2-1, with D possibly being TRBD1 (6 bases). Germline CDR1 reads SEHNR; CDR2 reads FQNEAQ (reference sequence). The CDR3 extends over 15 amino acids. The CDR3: CASSREGGSSDRWVF. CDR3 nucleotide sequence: TGTGCCAGCAGCAGGGAAGGGGGATCAAGCGACCGGTGGGTCTTC.

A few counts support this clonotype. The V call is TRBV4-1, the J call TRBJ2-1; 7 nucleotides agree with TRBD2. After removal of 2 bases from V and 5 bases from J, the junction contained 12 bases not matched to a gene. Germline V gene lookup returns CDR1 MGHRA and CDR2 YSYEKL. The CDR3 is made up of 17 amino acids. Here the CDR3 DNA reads TGCGCCAGCAGCCAACAAATCAGGACTAGTACCCACAATGAGCAGTTCTTC. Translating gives CASSQQIRTSTHNEQFF.

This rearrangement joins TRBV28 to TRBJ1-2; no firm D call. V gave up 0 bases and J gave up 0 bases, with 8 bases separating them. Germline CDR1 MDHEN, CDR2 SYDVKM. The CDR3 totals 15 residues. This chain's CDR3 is CASSLWTATNYGYTF. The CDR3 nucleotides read TGTGCCAGCAGTTTATGGACGGCTACTAACTATGGCTACACCTTC.

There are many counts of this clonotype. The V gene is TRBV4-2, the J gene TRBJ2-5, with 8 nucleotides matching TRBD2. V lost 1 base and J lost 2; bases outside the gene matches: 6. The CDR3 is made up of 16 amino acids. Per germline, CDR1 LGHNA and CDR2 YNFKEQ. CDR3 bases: TGTGCCAGCAGCCAAGCCAGCGGGAGTGGGCAAGAGACCCAGTACTTC. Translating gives CASSQASGSGQETQYF.

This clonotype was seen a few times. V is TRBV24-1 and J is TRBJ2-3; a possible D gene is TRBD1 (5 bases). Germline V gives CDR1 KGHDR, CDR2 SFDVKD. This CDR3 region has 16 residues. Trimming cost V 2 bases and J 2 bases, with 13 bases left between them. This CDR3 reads CATSDSAGLVTDTQYF. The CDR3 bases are TGTGCCACCAGTGATTCCGCAGGGCTGGTCACAGATACGCAGTATTTT.

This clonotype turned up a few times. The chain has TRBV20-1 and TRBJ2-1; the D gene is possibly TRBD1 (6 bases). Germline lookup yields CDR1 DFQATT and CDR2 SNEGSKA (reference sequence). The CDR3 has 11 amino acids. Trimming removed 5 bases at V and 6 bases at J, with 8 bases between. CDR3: CSAWGRNEQFF. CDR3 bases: TGCAGTGCTTGGGGGCGCAATGAGCAGTTCTTC.

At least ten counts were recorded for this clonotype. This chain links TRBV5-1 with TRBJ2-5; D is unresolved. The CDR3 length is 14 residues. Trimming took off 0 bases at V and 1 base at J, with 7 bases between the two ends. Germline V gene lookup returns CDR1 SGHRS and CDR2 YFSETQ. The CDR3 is CASSLASFQETQYF. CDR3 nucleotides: TGCGCCAGCAGCTTGGCTTCATTCCAAGAGACCCAGTACTTC.

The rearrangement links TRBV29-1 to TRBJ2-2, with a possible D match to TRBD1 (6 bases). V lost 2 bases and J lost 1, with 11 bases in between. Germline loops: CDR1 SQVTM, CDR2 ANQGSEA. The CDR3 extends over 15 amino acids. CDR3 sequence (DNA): TGCAGCGTTGAAACCGGGACAAGGAACACCGGGGAGCTGTTTTTT. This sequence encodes CSVETGTRNTGELFF.

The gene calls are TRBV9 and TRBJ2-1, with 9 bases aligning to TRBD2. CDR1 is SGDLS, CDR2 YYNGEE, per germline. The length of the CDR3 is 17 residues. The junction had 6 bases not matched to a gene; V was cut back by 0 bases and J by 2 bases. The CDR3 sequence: CASSVDLSGGTYNEQFF. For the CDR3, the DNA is TGTGCCAGCAGCGTAGATCTTAGCGGGGGCACCTACAATGAGCAGTTCTTC.

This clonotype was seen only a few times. The CDR3 protein is CASDYSGGKPVAKNIQYF. For the CDR3, the DNA is TGTGCCAGCGACTATAGCGGGGGGAAACCGGTAGCCAAAAACATTCAGTACTTC. The chain employs TRBV7-2 and TRBJ2-4, with 10 bases identical to TRBD2. CDR3 size: 18 residues. Germline lookup yields CDR1 SGHTA and CDR2 FQGNSA. V trimming: 8 bases; J trimming: 0 bases; junction bases outside the gene matches: 13.

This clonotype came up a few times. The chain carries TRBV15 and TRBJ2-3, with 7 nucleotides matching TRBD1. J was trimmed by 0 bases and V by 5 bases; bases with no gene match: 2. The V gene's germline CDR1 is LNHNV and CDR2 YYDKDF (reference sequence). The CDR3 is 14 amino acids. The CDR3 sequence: CATSGGQSTDTQYF. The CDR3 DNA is TGTGCCACCAGCGGGGGACAGAGCACAGATACGCAGTATTTT.

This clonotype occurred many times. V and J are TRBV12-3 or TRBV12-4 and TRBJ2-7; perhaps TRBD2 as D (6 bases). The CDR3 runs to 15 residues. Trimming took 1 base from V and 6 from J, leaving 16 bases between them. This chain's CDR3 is CASSLVGRGKGEQYF. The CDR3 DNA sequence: TGTGCCAGCAGTTTAGTCGGTCGGGGGAAGGGCGAGCAGTACTTC.

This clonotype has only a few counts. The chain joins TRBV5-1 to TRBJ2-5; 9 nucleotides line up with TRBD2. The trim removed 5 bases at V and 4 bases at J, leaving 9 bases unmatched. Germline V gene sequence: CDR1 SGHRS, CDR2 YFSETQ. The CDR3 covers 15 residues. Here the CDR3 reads CASSRASGTRETQYF. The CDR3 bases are TGCGCCAGCAGTAGGGCTAGCGGGACAAGAGAGACCCAGTACTTC.

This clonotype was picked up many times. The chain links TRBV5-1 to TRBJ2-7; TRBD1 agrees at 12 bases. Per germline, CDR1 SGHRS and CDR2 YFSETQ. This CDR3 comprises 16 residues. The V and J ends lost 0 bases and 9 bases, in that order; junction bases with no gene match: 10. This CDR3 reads CASSLGPGTGGEAQYF. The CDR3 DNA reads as TGCGCCAGCAGCTTGGGCCCCGGGACAGGGGGCGAGGCGCAGTACTTC.

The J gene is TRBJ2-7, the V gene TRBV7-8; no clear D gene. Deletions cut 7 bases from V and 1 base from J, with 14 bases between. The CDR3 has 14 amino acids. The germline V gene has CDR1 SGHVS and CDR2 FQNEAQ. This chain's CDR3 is CASTSPGLSYEQYF. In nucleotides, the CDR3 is TGTGCCAGCACCTCGCCCGGGCTGTCCTACGAGCAGTACTTC.

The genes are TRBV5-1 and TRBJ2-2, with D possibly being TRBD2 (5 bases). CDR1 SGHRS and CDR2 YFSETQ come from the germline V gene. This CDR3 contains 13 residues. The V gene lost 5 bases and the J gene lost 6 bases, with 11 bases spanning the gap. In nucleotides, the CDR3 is TGCGCCAGCAGTCGTGGGGAGCCCGGGGAGCTGTTTTTT. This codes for CASSRGEPGELFF.

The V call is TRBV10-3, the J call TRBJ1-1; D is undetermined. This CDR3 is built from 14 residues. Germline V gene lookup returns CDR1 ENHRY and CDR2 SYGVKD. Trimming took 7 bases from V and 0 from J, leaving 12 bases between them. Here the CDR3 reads CAITVAEMNTEAFF. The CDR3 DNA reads TGTGCCATCACAGTCGCCGAAATGAACACTGAAGCTTTCTTT.

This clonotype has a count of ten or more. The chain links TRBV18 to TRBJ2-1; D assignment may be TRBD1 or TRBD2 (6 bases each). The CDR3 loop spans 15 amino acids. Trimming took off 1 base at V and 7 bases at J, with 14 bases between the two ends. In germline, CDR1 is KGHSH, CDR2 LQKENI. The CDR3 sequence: CASSPLGGEANEQFF. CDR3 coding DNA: TGTGCCAGCTCACCACTCGGGGGCGAGGCTAATGAGCAGTTCTTC.

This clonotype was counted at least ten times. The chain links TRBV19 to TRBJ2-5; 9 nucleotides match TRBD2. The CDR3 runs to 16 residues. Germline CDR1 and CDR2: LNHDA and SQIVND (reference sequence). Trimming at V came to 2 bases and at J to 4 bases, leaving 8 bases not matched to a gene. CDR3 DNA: TGTGCCAGTAGTATAAAGGCTAGCGGGATTGGAGAGACCCAGTACTTC. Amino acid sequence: CASSIKASGIGETQYF.

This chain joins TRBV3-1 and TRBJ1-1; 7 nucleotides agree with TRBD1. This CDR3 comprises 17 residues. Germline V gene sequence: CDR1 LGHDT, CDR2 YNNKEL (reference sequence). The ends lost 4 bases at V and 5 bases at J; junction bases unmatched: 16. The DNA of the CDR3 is TGTGCCAGCAGCCCGTCGACAGGGAGGGGAATAGGGACTGAAGCTTTCTTT. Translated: CASSPSTGRGIGTEAFF.

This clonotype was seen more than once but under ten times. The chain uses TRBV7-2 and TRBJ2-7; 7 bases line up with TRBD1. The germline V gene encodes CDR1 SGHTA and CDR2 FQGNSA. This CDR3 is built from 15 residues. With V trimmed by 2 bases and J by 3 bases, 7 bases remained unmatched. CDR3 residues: CASSLWGTDYYEQYF. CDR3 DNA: TGTGCCAGCAGCTTATGGGGGACAGACTACTACGAGCAGTACTTC.

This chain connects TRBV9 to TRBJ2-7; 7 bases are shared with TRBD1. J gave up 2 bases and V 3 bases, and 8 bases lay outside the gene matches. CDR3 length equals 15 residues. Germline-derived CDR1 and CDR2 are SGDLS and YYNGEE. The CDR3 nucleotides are TGTGCCAGCAGCGCCTCCGGGACAGTTCCCTACGAGCAGTACTTC. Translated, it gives CASSASGTVPYEQYF.

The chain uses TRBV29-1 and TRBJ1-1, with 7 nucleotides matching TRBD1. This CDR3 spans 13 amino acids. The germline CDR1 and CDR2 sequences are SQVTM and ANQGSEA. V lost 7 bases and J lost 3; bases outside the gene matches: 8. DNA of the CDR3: TGCAGCGGGGGAACAGGGGTATACACTGAAGCTTTCTTT. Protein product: CSGGTGVYTEAFF.

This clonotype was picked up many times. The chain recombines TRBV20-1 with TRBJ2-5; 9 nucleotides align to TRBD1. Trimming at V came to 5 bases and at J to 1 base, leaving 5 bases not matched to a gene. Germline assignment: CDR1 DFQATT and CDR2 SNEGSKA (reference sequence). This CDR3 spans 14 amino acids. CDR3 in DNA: TGCAGTGCTTCACAGGGGGCTGGCCAAGAGACCCAGTACTTC. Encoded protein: CSASQGAGQETQYF.

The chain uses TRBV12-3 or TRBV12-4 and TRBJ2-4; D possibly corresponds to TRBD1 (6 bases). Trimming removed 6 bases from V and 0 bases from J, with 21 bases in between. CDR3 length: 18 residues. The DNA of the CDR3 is TGTGCCAGCAGCCCGCGGTGGGACACCCTGTTAGCCAAAAACATTCAGTACTTC. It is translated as CASSPRWDTLLAKNIQYF.

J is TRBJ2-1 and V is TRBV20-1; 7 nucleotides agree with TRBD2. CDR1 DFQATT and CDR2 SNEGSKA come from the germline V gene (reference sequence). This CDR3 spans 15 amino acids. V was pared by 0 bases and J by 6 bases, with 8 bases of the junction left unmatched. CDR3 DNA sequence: TGCAGTGCTAGAGATAAGGCGGGAGTCTCCAATGAGCAGTTCTTC. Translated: CSARDKAGVSNEQFF.

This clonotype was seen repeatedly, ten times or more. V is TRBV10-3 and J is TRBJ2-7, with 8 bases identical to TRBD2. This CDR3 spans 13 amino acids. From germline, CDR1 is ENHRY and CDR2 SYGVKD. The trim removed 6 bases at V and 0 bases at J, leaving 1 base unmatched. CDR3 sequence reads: CAIRLAASYEQYF. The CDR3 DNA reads TGTGCCATCAGACTAGCGGCCTCCTACGAGCAGTACTTC.

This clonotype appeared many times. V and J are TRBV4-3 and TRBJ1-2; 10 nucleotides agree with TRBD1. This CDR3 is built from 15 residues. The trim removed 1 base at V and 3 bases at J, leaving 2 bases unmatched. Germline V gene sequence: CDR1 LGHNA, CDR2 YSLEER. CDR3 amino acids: CASSQVGTGDYGYTF. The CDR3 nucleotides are TGCGCCAGCAGCCAAGTGGGGACAGGGGACTATGGCTACACCTTC.